This is a list of T cell receptor beta chains from one sample in a study of technical replicates of blood from four donors. The repertoire was sequenced with immunoSEQ multiplex PCR; TCRdb's copy has only in-frame clones and lacks some. The sample has over 70,000 clones; around 96% are singletons. What was sequenced was T cells isolated from PBMCs. These receptors originate from a human donor in good health. Both conserved end residues are part of each CDR3. The D gene is left open where the match is weak. Expanded clones get a size class; other rows say once, few or many, or leave the size out.

V gene,J gene,clone size,D gene,CDR3 protein,CDR3 DNA
TRBV2,TRBJ2-7,-,TRBD2,CASSWEGYEQYF,TGTGCCAGCAGCTGGGAGGGCTACGAGCAGTACTTC
TRBV9,TRBJ2-7,-,-,CASSVGHEQYF,TGTGCCAGCAGCGTAGGGCACGAGCAGTACTTC
TRBV9,TRBJ2-7,-,-,CASSVMGSNAYEQYF,TGTGCCAGCAGCGTAATGGGCAGCAATGCCTACGAGCAGTACTTC
TRBV7-9,TRBJ1-1,-,-,CASSSRVPTEAFF,TGTGCCAGCAGCTCCCGGGTGCCCACTGAAGCTTTCTTT
TRBV9,TRBJ1-3,-,TRBD1,CASSPKLQGNGNTIYF,TGTGCCAGCAGCCCTAAACTACAGGGGAATGGAAACACCATATATTTT
TRBV27,TRBJ2-1,-,TRBD1,CASSSTGFRGEQFF,TGTGCCAGCAGTTCGACAGGGTTTCGGGGTGAGCAGTTCTTC
TRBV7-8,TRBJ2-7,-,TRBD2,CASSPRTSGNPSYEQYF,TGTGCCAGCAGCCCACGGACTAGCGGGAACCCATCCTACGAGCAGTACTTC
TRBV5-6,TRBJ1-2,-,-,CASSLFPATESYGYTF,TGTGCCAGCAGCTTGTTCCCGGCGACAGAGAGCTATGGCTACACCTTC
TRBV28,TRBJ1-2,-,TRBD1,CASSPPGQIYGYTF,TGTGCCAGCAGTCCCCCGGGACAGATCTATGGCTACACCTTC
TRBV27,TRBJ2-7,once,TRBD2,CASSTSGRIEQYF,TGTGCCAGCTCGACTAGCGGGAGAATCGAGCAGTACTTC
TRBV10-3,TRBJ2-4,-,TRBD1,CAISPGQGGDIQYF,TGTGCCATCAGCCCGGGACAGGGCGGCGACATTCAGTACTTC
TRBV25-1,TRBJ2-7,-,-,CASRGGGGHLTYEQYF,TGTGCCAGCAGGGGCGGTGGGGGACATTTAACCTACGAGCAGTACTTC
TRBV4-1,TRBJ2-1,-,TRBD2,CASSQRGAGGPYNEQFF,TGCGCCAGCAGCCAGAGGGGGGCGGGAGGGCCCTACAATGAGCAGTTCTTC
TRBV19,TRBJ2-1,-,TRBD2,CASSTLGRGTSGLYNEQFF,TGTGCCAGTAGTACCCTCGGGAGGGGGACTAGCGGCCTCTACAATGAGCAGTTCTTC
TRBV11-2,TRBJ2-1,-,TRBD1,CASSSTTGYSSYNEQFF,TGTGCCAGCAGCTCGACGACAGGGTACAGCTCCTACAATGAGCAGTTCTTC
TRBV30,TRBJ1-2,once,TRBD1,CAWSVLSPGQPNYGYTF,TGTGCCTGGAGTGTACTGAGTCCGGGACAGCCGAACTATGGCTACACCTTC
TRBV28,TRBJ2-7,-,-,CASRGGARYEQYF,TGTGCCAGCAGGGGGGGGGCTCGGTACGAGCAGTACTTC
TRBV4-1,TRBJ1-1,once,-,CASSQDPTDTEAFF,TGCGCCAGCAGCCAAGATCCCACGGACACTGAAGCTTTCTTT
TRBV7-9,TRBJ1-1,-,-,CASSLRQGITEAFF,TGTGCCAGCAGCTTGAGGCAGGGAATCACTGAAGCTTTCTTT
TRBV6-1,TRBJ2-3,-,-,CASSEVTRDTQYF,TGTGCCAGCAGTGAAGTTACGAGAGATACGCAGTATTTT
TRBV11-1,TRBJ2-5,-,TRBD2,CASSLAWQGGETQYF,TGTGCCAGCAGCTTAGCCTGGCAGGGAGGGGAGACCCAGTACTTC
TRBV6-5,TRBJ1-4,-,-,CASSYSLGGSEKLFF,TGTGCCAGCAGTTACTCTTTAGGGGGTAGCGAAAAACTGTTTTTT
TRBV6-1,TRBJ1-5,-,-,CASSDTGYQPQHF,TGTGCCAGCAGTGATACGGGGTATCAGCCCCAGCATTTT
TRBV27,TRBJ2-3,-,-,CASSFGMADTQYF,TGTGCCAGCTCTTTCGGGATGGCAGATACGCAGTATTTT
TRBV7-3,TRBJ1-1,-,TRBD1,CASSSRTGAEAFF,TGTGCCAGCAGCTCTAGGACAGGGGCTGAAGCTTTCTTT
TRBV9,TRBJ2-1,-,-,CASSVVSSLDEQFF,TGTGCCAGCAGCGTAGTTTCGAGCCTGGATGAGCAGTTCTTC
TRBV5-1,TRBJ2-7,-,TRBD1,CASSLPPGTGSYEQYF,TGCGCCAGCAGCTTGCCTCCCGGGACAGGTTCCTACGAGCAGTACTTC
TRBV11-2,TRBJ2-2,-,-,CASSNRDWKRLNTGELFF,TGTGCCAGCAGCAATCGGGACTGGAAAAGACTGAACACCGGGGAGCTGTTTTTT